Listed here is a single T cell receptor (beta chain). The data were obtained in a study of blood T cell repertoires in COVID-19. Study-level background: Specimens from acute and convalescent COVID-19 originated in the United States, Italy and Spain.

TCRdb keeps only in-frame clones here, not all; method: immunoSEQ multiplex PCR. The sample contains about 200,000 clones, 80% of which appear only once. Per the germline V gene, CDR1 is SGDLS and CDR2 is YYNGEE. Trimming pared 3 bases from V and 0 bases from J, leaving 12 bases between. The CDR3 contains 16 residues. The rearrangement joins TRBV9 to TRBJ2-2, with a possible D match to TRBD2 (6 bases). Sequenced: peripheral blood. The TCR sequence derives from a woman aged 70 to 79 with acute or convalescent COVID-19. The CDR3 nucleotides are TGTGCCAGCAGCGGAATTAGCGGCGCGAACACCGGGGAGCTGTTTTTT. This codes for CASSGISGANTGELFF. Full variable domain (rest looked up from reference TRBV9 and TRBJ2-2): DSGVTQTPKHLITATGQRVTLRCSPRSGDLSVYWYQQSLDQGLQFLIQYYNGEERAKGNILERFSAQQFPDLHSELNLSSLELGDSALYFCASSGISGANTGELFFGEGSRLTVL.